This entry is about one TCR beta chain. Its antigen is not known. At the deep level, the assay was run. The repertoire was sequenced with immunoSEQ multiplex PCR; TCRdb's copy has only in-frame clones and lacks some. The repertoire holds roughly 1 million clones, with more than 75% as singletons. This sample was taken from a study of shared clonotypes between healthy human individuals. Study-level findings and limits: Despite large depth, rarefaction showed incomplete sorted-subset sequencing. With a handful of donors compared, roughly 5% of naive CD4 clonotypes were shared.

The sample comprised memory CD4+ T cells from PBMCs. As to subset: CD45RA-negative fraction. This receptor was obtained from a man aged 18 to 29 in good health. Some clones in this sample may be carry-over from other donors' samples.

This chain's CDR3 is CASSPARTGGGDTQYF. The CDR3 DNA is TGTGCCAGCAGCCCCGCCCGGACAGGGGGAGGAGATACGCAGTATTTT. V and J are TRBV9 and TRBJ2-3; 10 positions match TRBD1. J lost 5 bases, V lost 4 bases, and 10 bases had no gene match. The CDR3 sequence is 16 residues long. CDR1 is SGDLS, CDR2 YYNGEE, per germline.